Below, 30 T cell receptor beta chains from the same sample are listed, as sequenced in a study of cytomegalovirus exposure and HLA in healthy donors. The PCR employed 60 Vbeta primers together with 13 Jbeta primers. Data came from immunoSEQ multiplex PCR; TCRdb stores just in-frame clones and leaves some out. This table holds about 98,000 clones, about 81% found once. Input material: PBMCs. The receptor source for this set is a man between 35 and 55 years old in good health and CMV-seronegative.

The genes are TRBV18 and TRBJ1-4, with D unclear. CDR3 length: 16 amino acids. Germline V gene lookup returns CDR1 KGHSH and CDR2 LQKENI. V dropped 2 bases and J dropped 2 bases, with 12 bases sitting between them. The CDR3 sequence: CASSPRRSPTNEKLFF. In nucleotides, the CDR3 is TGTGCCAGCTCACCAAGGAGGAGCCCCACTAATGAAAAACTGTTTTTT.

Only a few counts were recorded for this clone. The chain joins TRBV28 to TRBJ2-7, with 9 bases that match TRBD1. The CDR3 is made up of 14 amino acids. V dropped 6 bases and J dropped 3; count of bases not matched to a gene: 6. Per the germline V gene, CDR1 is MDHEN and CDR2 is SYDVKM. DNA for the CDR3: TGTGCCAGCAGCTTTACAGGGGGCGACTACGAGCAGTACTTC. The encoded protein is CASSFTGGDYEQYF.

The count of this clone is one. The junction does not match germline at one end; this may be a read error. The chain recombines TRBV6-5 with TRBJ2-7; TRBD1 aligns across 8 bases. This CDR3 has 15 residues. Germline V gene sequence: CDR1 MNHEY, CDR2 SVGAGI. CDR3 amino acids: CASSVTGTGSYEQHF. The CDR3 DNA is TGTGCCAGCAGTGTGACCGGGACAGGCTCCTACGAGCAGCACTTC.

The V and J genes are TRBV30 and TRBJ2-3, with TRBD2 matching over 9 bases. V gave up 2 bases and J gave up 2 bases; unmatched junction bases: 5. This CDR3 spans 15 amino acids. The germline gives CDR1 GTSNPN, CDR2 SVGIG (reference sequence). CDR3 sequence (DNA): TGTGCCTGGAGTCCTCTAGCGGGGAACACAGATACGCAGTATTTT. This encodes CAWSPLAGNTDTQYF. The whole variable domain, filled in from reference TRBV30 and TRBJ2-3, reads SQTIHQWPATLVQPVGSPLSLECTVEGTSNPNLYWYRQAAGRGLQLLFYSVGIGQISSEVPQNLSASRPQDRQFILSSKKLLLSDSGFYLCAWSPLAGNTDTQYFGPGTRLTVL.

The chain recombines TRBV6-5 with TRBJ2-5, with 9 positions matching TRBD2. Trimming cost V 0 bases and J 6 bases; bases outside gene matches: 5. This CDR3 comprises 15 residues. Germline values: CDR1 MNHEY, CDR2 SVGAGI. The CDR3 DNA sequence: TGTGCCAGCAGTTACTCGTTGACTAGCGGAAAGACCCAGTACTTC. Translating gives CASSYSLTSGKTQYF.

This clone showed up just a few times. The V gene is TRBV14, the J gene TRBJ2-7; TRBD1 is a possible D gene (6 bases). There are 13 residues in the CDR3. Per the germline V gene, CDR1 is SGHDN and CDR2 is FVKESK. The ends were cut back, 4 bases at V and 2 bases at J, with 9 bases in the middle. The CDR3 reads CASSRDRTYEQYF. The CDR3 nucleotides read TGTGCCAGCAGCCGAGACAGGACCTACGAGCAGTACTTC. Full variable domain (rest looked up from reference TRBV14 and TRBJ2-7): EAGVTQFPSHSVIEKGQTVTLRCDPISGHDNLYWYRRVMGKEIKFLLHFVKESKQDESGMPNNRFLAERTGGTYSTLKVQPAELEDSGVYFCASSRDRTYEQYFGPGTRLTVT.

This clone was recorded only once. This chain connects TRBV5-6 to TRBJ2-7, with D possibly being TRBD1 (6 bases). The germline V gene encodes CDR1 SGHDT and CDR2 YYEEEE. This CDR3 is 15 amino acids long. The V end lost 0 bases, the J end lost 3 bases, and 13 bases lay between the germline ends. Written as DNA, the CDR3 is TGTGCCAGCAGCTTGGACAGGGTTCCCAACTACGAGCAGTACTTC. It codes for CASSLDRVPNYEQYF.

The rearrangement links TRBV11-3 to TRBJ2-3, with D maybe TRBD2 (5 bases). The germline V gene has CDR1 SGHNT and CDR2 YENEEA. The CDR3 totals 16 residues. V was clipped by 6 bases and J by 0 bases, with 16 bases between them. The CDR3 sequence: CASSEGRWRSTDTQYF. The CDR3 coding sequence is TGTGCCAGCAGTGAGGGTCGATGGCGGAGCACAGATACGCAGTATTTT.

The V and J genes are TRBV5-4 and TRBJ1-2; 11 positions match TRBD1. The CDR3 has 15 residues. The germline CDR1 and CDR2 sequences are SGHNT and YYREEE (reference sequence). Trimming cost V 0 bases and J 4 bases; bases outside gene matches: 2. Here the CDR3 DNA reads TGTGCCAGCAGCTTGGGGACAGGGGGCCTCTATGGCTACACCTTC. It yields the protein CASSLGTGGLYGYTF.

This clone was picked up one time. This chain links TRBV6-5 with TRBJ1-1; D ambiguous. The V gene's germline CDR1 is MNHEY and CDR2 SVGAGI. The ends were cut back, 6 bases at V and 5 bases at J, with 13 bases in the middle. CDR3 size: 13 residues. CDR3: CASSPPTETEAFF. CDR3 bases: TGTGCCAGCAGCCCCCCTACGGAGACTGAAGCTTTCTTT.

V usage is TRBV2 and J usage is TRBJ1-6; D is uncertain. From germline, CDR1 is SNHLY and CDR2 FYNNEI. This CDR3 is 11 amino acids long. The V end lost 11 bases, the J end lost 7 bases, and 9 bases lay between the germline ends. This CDR3 reads CASEGNSPLHF. The CDR3 DNA sequence: TGTGCCTCAGAGGGAAATTCACCCCTCCACTTT.

This chain uses TRBV27 with TRBJ1-2; TRBD1 matches at 10 bases. This CDR3 is built from 18 residues. From germline, CDR1 is MNHEY and CDR2 SMNVEV (reference sequence). V dropped 6 bases and J dropped 3; count of bases not matched to a gene: 16. The CDR3: CASRTLTGTGEADYGYTF. CDR3 in DNA: TGTGCCAGCAGAACCCTCACCGGGACAGGGGAAGCGGACTATGGCTACACCTTC.

The chain uses TRBV30 and TRBJ2-2; D is undetermined. The V end lost 1 base, the J end lost 4 bases, and 10 bases lay between the germline ends. Germline V gives CDR1 GTSNPN, CDR2 SVGIG (reference sequence). This CDR3 has 14 residues. CDR3 region: CAWSGRHGTGELFF. The CDR3 bases are TGTGCCTGGAGTGGAAGACACGGCACCGGGGAGCTGTTTTTT.

V is TRBV11-2 and J is TRBJ1-1; D gene ambiguous. The CDR3 has 12 amino acids. Between the trimmed V and J ends, which lost 5 bases and 7 bases, there was a span of 11 bases. The germline gives CDR1 SGHAT, CDR2 FQNNGV. As DNA, the CDR3 is TGTGCCAGCAGCCCCAGTTTCCGTGAAGCTTTCTTT. Its protein is CASSPSFREAFF.

V and J are TRBV28 and TRBJ1-6; tentatively, D is TRBD1 (6 bases). Per the germline V gene, CDR1 is MDHEN and CDR2 is SYDVKM. The V gene lost 8 bases and the J gene lost 7 bases, with 15 bases spanning the gap. The CDR3 length is 14 residues. CDR3: CASGGGALNSPLHF. The CDR3, as DNA: TGTGCCAGCGGCGGGGGGGCCCTAAATTCACCCCTCCACTTT.

The chain has TRBV5-5 and TRBJ2-2; 8 bases are shared with TRBD1. The germline CDR1 and CDR2 sequences are SGHKS and YYEKEE (reference sequence). The V and J ends lost 4 bases and 2 bases, in that order; junction bases with no gene match: 10. The CDR3 is 17 residues long. CDR3 DNA sequence: TGTGCCAGCAGCCCGAGGGGCAGGGGGCTTAACACCGGGGAGCTGTTTTTT. The encoded protein is CASSPRGRGLNTGELFF. The full variable domain, rest sourced from reference TRBV5-5 and TRBJ2-2, is DAGVTQSPTHLIKTRGQQVTLRCSPISGHKSVSWYQQVLGQGPQFIFQYYEKEERGRGNFPDRFSARQFPNYSSELNVNALLLGDSALYLCASSPRGRGLNTGELFFGEGSRLTVL.

For the CDR3, the DNA is TGTGCCAGCAGCGCTCGACAGGGGGACACTGAAGCTTTCTTT. Translating it yields CASSARQGDTEAFF. This chain connects TRBV9 to TRBJ1-1; 9 bases align to TRBD1. Germline V CDR1 and CDR2: SGDLS, YYNGEE. J gave up 3 bases and V 3 bases, and 3 bases lay outside the gene matches. The CDR3 totals 14 residues.

This chain connects TRBV7-2 to TRBJ2-7, with D possibly matching TRBD2 (6 bases). Per germline, CDR1 SGHTA and CDR2 FQGNSA. V was pared by 5 bases and J by 3 bases, with 11 bases between. The CDR3 is 13 residues long. CDR3 coding DNA: TGTGCCAGCAGCGCGGGACTTTACTACGAGCAGTACTTC. As protein: CASSAGLYYEQYF.

The chain uses TRBV19 and TRBJ1-1, with a tentative D call TRBD1 (5 bases). The CDR3 contains 13 residues. Trimming took 0 bases from V and 13 from J, leaving 15 bases between them. Germline CDR1 is LNHDA and CDR2 is SQIVND (reference sequence). The CDR3 loop is CASSIDHQGMVFF. DNA for the CDR3: TGTGCCAGTAGTATAGATCACCAGGGTATGGTTTTCTTT.

The rearrangement links TRBV11-1 to TRBJ2-2; D is perhaps TRBD2 (6 bases). Trimming left V 5 bases short and J 8 bases short, with 12 bases between. CDR3 length: 13 amino acids. From germline, CDR1 is SGHAT and CDR2 FQDESV (reference sequence). The CDR3 loop is CASSPRRDGELFF. DNA for the CDR3: TGTGCCAGCAGCCCCCGGAGGGATGGGGAGCTGTTTTTT.

This rearrangement joins TRBV6-1 to TRBJ2-7; TRBD1 matches at 10 bases. Germline CDR1 reads MNHNS; CDR2 reads SASEGT. The CDR3 sequence is 17 residues long. The ends lost 2 bases at V and 5 bases at J; junction bases unmatched: 12. The CDR3 DNA is TGTGCCAGCAGTGAATGGGGACAGGGGACGATCGGGAACGAGCAGTACTTC. Its protein product is CASSEWGQGTIGNEQYF.

The rearrangement uses TRBV6-1 and TRBJ2-1, with 8 bases identical to TRBD1. CDR1 is MNHNS, CDR2 SASEGT, per germline. Unmatched junction bases numbered 4, after V lost 0 bases and J lost 6 bases. The CDR3 contains 15 residues. CDR3 region: CASSEARGLSNEQFF. The CDR3 coding sequence is TGTGCCAGCAGTGAAGCCAGGGGGCTGAGCAATGAGCAGTTCTTC.

In its sample, this clone was seen a few times. The chain joins TRBV6-1 to TRBJ1-6; D not resolved. CDR1 is MNHNS, CDR2 SASEGT, per germline. The CDR3 is made up of 15 amino acids. The germline V and J ends were trimmed by 1 base and 7 bases, with 11 bases remaining between them. CDR3 sequence reads: CASSEGGGGNSPLHF. The CDR3 DNA sequence: TGTGCCAGCAGTGAAGGTGGCGGAGGCAATTCACCCCTCCACTTT.

The chain links TRBV27 to TRBJ1-6; 7 nucleotides agree with TRBD1. After removal of 8 bases from V and 6 bases from J, the junction contained 1 base not matched to a gene. Germline V gene data show CDR1 as MNHEY and CDR2 as SMNVEV (reference sequence). This CDR3 is built from 12 residues. In DNA, the CDR3 is TGTGCCAGCCGGGACAGTAATTCACCCCTCCACTTT. Its translation: CASRDSNSPLHF.

This clone was seen just once. The chain employs TRBV7-9 and TRBJ1-5; possible D gene TRBD1, 5 bases. Trimming took off 4 bases at V and 4 bases at J, with 20 bases between the two ends. The CDR3 sequence is 17 residues long. Germline loops: CDR1 SEHNR, CDR2 FQNEAQ (reference sequence). The CDR3 DNA follows: TGTGCCAGCAGCTGGGGGGTTTCGGCGGAGAGGAATCAGCCCCAGCATTTT. Translating gives CASSWGVSAERNQPQHF.

The J gene is TRBJ1-3, the V gene TRBV6-5; 8 positions agree with TRBD1. V gave up 3 bases and J gave up 3 bases; unmatched junction bases: 7. Germline CDR1 and CDR2: MNHEY and SVGAGI. CDR3 size: 16 residues. CDR3 amino acids: CASSYSQTGVGNTIYF. CDR3 in DNA: TGTGCCAGCAGTTATAGTCAGACAGGGGTTGGAAACACCATATATTTT.

The rearrangement links TRBV27 to TRBJ1-2, with D uncertain. V was pared by 3 bases and J by 5 bases, with 13 bases between. From germline, CDR1 is MNHEY and CDR2 SMNVEV (reference sequence). There are 14 residues in the CDR3. Here the CDR3 reads CASSFSPGKYGYTF. The CDR3, as DNA: TGTGCCAGCAGTTTTAGCCCGGGGAAATATGGCTACACCTTC.

V and J are TRBV2 and TRBJ2-1, with 13 positions matching TRBD2. CDR1 SNHLY and CDR2 FYNNEI come from the germline V gene. Trimming cost V 6 bases and J 6 bases; bases outside gene matches: 5. The CDR3 has 15 residues. CDR3 loop: CASSATSGGTNEQFF. In DNA form, the CDR3 reads TGTGCCAGCAGCGCGACTAGCGGGGGGACCAATGAGCAGTTCTTC.

This clone was counted between two and nine times. Compared with germline, one end of the junction differs, possibly owing to a read error. This chain uses TRBV7-9 with TRBJ1-2; D is uncertain. The germline CDR1 and CDR2 sequences are SEHNR and FQNEAQ (reference sequence). The CDR3 extends over 12 amino acids. CDR3 region: CSSSSDSNGYTF. The DNA of the CDR3 is TGTTCCAGCAGCTCTGACTCGAATGGCTACACCTTC.

This rearrangement joins TRBV5-6 to TRBJ2-2; D is perhaps TRBD1 (6 bases). The CDR3 has 15 residues. Germline loops: CDR1 SGHDT, CDR2 YYEEEE. V lost 5 bases to trimming and J lost 1 base, with 12 bases between them. The CDR3 spells CASRQSTGNTGELFF. In nucleotides, the CDR3 is TGTGCCAGCAGACAATCGACAGGGAACACCGGGGAGCTGTTTTTT.